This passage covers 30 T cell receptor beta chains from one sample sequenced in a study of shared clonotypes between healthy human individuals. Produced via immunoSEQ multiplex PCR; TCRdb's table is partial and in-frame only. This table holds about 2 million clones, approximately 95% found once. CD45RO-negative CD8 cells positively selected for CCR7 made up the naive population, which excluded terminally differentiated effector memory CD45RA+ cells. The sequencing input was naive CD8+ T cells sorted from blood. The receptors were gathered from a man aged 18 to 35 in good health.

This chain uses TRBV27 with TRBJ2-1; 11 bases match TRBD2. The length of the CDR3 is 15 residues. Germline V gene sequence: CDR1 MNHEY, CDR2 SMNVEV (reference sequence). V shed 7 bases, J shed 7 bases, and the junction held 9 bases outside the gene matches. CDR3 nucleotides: TGTGCCAGCACCCACGGGACTAGCGGACTGAATGAGCAGTTCTTC. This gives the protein CASTHGTSGLNEQFF.

CDR3 nucleotide sequence: TGCAGCGTTGAATTCGGGTTTCCTGAAGCTTTCTTT. This encodes CSVEFGFPEAFF. J is TRBJ1-1 and V is TRBV29-1; D ambiguous. Trimming removed 2 bases from V and 6 bases from J, with 10 bases in between. The V gene's germline CDR1 is SQVTM and CDR2 ANQGSEA. The CDR3 contains 12 residues.

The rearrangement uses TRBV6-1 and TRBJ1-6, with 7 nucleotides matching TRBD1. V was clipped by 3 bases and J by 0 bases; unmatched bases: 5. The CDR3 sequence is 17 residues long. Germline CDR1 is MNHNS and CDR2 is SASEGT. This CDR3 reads CASSDWGQSSYNSPLHF. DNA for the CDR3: TGTGCCAGCAGTGATTGGGGACAGAGCTCCTATAATTCACCCCTCCACTTT.

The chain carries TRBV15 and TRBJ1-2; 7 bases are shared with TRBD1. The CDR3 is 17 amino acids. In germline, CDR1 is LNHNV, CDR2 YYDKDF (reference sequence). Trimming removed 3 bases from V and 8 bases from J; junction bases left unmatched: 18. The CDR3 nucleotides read TGTGCCACCAGCAGGAACCGGGACAGAGATGGAGGGGAGGGCTACACCTTC. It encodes CATSRNRDRDGGEGYTF. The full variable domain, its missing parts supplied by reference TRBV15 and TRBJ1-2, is DAMVIQNPRYQVTQFGKPVTLSCSQTLNHNVMYWYQQKSSQAPKLLFHYYDKDFNNEADTPDNFQSRRPNTSFCFLDIRSPGLGDTAMYLCATSRNRDRDGGEGYTFGSGTRLTVV.

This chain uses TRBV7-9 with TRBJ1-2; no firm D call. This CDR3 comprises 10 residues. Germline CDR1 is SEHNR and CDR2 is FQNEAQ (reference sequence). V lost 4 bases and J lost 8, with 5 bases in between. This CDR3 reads CASSSYGYTF. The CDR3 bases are TGTGCCAGCAGCTCTTACGGCTACACCTTC.

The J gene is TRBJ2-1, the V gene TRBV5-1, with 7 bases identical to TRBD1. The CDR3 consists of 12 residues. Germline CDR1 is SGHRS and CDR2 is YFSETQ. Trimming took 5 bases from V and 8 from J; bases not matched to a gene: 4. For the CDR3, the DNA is TGCGCCAGCAGAGAGGGGGCCGATGAGCAGTTCTTC. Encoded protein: CASREGADEQFF.

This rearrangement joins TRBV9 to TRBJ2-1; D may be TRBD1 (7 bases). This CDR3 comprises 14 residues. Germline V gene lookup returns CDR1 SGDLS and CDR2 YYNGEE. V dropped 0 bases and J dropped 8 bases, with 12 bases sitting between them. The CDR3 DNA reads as TGTGCCAGCAGCGTAGCCAGCAGGGGGGATGAGCAGTTCTTC. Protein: CASSVASRGDEQFF.

CDR3 amino acids: CASSRTGTSYEQYF. The CDR3 nucleotides are TGTGCCAGTAGCAGAACCGGGACTAGCTACGAGCAGTACTTC. The chain has TRBV19 and TRBJ2-7; 8 bases match TRBD2. J gave up 3 bases and V 6 bases, and 7 bases lay outside the gene matches. Germline-derived CDR1 and CDR2 are LNHDA and SQIVND (reference sequence). This CDR3 has 14 amino acids.

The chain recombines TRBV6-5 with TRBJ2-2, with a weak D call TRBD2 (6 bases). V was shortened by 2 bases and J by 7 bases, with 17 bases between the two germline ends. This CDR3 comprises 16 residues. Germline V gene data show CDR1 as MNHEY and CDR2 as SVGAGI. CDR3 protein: CASSYTPRGRGGELFF. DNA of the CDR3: TGTGCCAGCAGTTACACCCCCCGGGGGAGAGGCGGGGAGCTGTTTTTT.

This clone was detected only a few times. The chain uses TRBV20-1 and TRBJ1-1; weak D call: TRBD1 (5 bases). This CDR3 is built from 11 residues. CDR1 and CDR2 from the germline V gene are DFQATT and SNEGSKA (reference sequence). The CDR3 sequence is CGGTINTEAFF. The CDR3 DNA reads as TGCGGCGGGACGATTAACACTGAAGCTTTCTTT.

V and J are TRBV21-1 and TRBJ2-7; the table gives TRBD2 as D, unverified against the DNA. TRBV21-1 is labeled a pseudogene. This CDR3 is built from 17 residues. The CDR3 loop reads CASSKRGRPRRVGEQYF. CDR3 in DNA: TGTGCCAGCAGCAAGCGGGGTCGACCGCGTCGTGTGGGCGAGCAGTACTTC.

CDR3 in amino acids: CASSLLPNNEQFF. The CDR3, as DNA: TGTGCCAGCAGCTTACTACCGAACAATGAGCAGTTCTTC. The chain links TRBV7-9 to TRBJ2-1; unclear D gene. From germline, CDR1 is SEHNR and CDR2 FQNEAQ (reference sequence). The CDR3 extends over 13 amino acids. The ends were cut back, 2 bases at V and 5 bases at J, with 7 bases in the middle.

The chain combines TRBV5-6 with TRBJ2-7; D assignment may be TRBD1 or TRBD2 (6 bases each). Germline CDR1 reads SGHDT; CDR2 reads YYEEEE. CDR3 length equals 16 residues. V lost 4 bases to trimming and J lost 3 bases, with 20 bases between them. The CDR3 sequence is CASSKEGGMVIYEQYF. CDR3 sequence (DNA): TGTGCCAGCAGCAAGGAGGGGGGCATGGTAATCTACGAGCAGTACTTC.

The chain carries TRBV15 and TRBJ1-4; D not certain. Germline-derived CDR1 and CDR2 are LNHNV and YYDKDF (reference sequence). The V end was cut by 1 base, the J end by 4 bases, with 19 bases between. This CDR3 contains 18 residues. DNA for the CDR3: TGTGCCACCAGCAGAGGTGGTCCAACCCCCTTCTTTAATGAAAAACTGTTTTTT. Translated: CATSRGGPTPFFNEKLFF.

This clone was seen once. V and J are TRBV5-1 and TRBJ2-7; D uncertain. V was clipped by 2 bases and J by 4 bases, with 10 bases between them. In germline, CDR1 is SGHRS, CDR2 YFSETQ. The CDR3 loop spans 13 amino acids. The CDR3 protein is CASSFPDGYEQYF. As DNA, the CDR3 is TGCGCCAGCAGCTTCCCGGACGGGTACGAGCAGTACTTC.

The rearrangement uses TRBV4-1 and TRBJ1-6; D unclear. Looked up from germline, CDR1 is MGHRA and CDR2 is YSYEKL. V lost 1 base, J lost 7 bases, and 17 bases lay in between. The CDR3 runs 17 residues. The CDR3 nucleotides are TGCGCCAGCAGCCAAGTGTATGGCGGAGGAGGAAATTCACCCCTCCACTTT. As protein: CASSQVYGGGGNSPLHF.

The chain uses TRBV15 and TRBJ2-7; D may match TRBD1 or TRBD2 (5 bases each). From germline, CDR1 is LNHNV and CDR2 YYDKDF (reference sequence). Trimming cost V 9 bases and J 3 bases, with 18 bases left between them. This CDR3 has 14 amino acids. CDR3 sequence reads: CATRPGPEHYEQYF. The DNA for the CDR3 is TGTGCCACAAGGCCGGGACCGGAACACTACGAGCAGTACTTC.

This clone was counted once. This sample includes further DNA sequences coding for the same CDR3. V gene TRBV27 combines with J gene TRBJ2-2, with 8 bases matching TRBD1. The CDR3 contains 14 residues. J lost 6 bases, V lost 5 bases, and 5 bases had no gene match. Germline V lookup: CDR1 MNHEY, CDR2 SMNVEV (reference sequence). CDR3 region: CASSLQQGAGELFF. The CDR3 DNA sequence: TGTGCCAGCAGTCTTCAACAGGGGGCCGGGGAGCTGTTTTTT.

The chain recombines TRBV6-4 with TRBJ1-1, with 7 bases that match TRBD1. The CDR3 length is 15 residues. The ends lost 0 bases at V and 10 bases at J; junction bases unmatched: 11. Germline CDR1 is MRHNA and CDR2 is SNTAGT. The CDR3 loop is CASSDSTSATGRAFF. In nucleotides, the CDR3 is TGTGCCAGCAGTGACTCGACATCCGCGACAGGGCGAGCTTTCTTT.

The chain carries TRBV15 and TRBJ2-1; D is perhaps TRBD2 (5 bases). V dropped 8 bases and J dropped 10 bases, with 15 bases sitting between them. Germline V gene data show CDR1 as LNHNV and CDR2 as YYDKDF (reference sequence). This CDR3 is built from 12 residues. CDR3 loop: CATRGIYQEQFF. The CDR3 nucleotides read TGTGCCACCCGGGGAATTTATCAGGAGCAGTTCTTC. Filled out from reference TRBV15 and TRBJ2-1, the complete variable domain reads DAMVIQNPRYQVTQFGKPVTLSCSQTLNHNVMYWYQQKSSQAPKLLFHYYDKDFNNEADTPDNFQSRRPNTSFCFLDIRSPGLGDTAMYLCATRGIYQEQFFGPGTRLTVL.

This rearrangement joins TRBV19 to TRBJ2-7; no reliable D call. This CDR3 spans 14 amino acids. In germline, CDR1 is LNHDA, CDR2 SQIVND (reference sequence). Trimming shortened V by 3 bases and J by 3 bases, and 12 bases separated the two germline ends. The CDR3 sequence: CASSIASINYEQYF. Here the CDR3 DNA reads TGTGCCAGTAGTATCGCCTCCATCAACTACGAGCAGTACTTC. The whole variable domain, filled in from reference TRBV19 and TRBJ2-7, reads DGGITQSPKYLFRKEGQNVTLSCEQNLNHDAMYWYRQDPGQGLRLIYYSQIVNDFQKGDIAEGYSVSREKKESFPLTVTSAQKNPTAFYLCASSIASINYEQYFGPGTRLTVT.

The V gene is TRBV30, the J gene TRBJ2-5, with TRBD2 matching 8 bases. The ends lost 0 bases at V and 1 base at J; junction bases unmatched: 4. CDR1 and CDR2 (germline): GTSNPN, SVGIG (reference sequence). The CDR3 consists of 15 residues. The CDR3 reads CAWSVGSGAQETQYF. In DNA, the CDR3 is TGTGCCTGGAGTGTTGGTAGCGGGGCCCAAGAGACCCAGTACTTC.

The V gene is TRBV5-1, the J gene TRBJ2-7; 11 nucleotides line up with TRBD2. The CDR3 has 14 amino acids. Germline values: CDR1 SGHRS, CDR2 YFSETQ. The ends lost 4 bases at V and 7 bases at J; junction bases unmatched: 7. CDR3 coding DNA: TGCGCCAGCAGCCTTAGCGGGGGGGCGAGTGAGCAGTACTTC. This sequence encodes CASSLSGGASEQYF.

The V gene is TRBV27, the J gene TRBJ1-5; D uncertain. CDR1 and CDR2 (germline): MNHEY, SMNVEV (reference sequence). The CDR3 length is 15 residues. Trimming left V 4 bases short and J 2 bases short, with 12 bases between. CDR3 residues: CASSSVHEGNQPQHF. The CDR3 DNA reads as TGTGCCAGCAGTTCCGTTCACGAGGGCAATCAGCCCCAGCATTTT.

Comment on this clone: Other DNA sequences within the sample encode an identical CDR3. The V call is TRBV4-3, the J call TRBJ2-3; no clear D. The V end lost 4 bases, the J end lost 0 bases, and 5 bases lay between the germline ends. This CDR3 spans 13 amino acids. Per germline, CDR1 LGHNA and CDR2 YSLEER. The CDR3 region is CASSPTSTDTQYF. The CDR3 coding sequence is TGCGCCAGCAGCCCGACAAGCACAGATACGCAGTATTTT.

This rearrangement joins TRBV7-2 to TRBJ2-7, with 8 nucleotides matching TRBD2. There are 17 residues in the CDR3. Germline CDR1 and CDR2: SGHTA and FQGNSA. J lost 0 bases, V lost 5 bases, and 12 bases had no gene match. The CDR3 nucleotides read TGTGCCAGCAGCGGGGCAGGGCTAGCGGGCAGCTCCTACGAGCAGTACTTC. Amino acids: CASSGAGLAGSSYEQYF. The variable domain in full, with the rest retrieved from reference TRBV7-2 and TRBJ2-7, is GAGVSQSPSNKVTEKGKDVELRCDPISGHTALYWYRQSLGQGLEFLIYFQGNSAPDKSGLPSDRFSAERTGGSVSTLTIQRTQQEDSAVYLCASSGAGLAGSSYEQYFGPGTRLTVT.

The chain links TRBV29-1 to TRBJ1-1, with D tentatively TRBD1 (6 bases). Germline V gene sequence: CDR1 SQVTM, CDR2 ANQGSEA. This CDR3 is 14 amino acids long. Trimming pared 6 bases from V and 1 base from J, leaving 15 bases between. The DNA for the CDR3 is TGCAGCGTCCCTTCCGGACAGTCGAACACTGAAGCTTTCTTT. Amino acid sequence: CSVPSGQSNTEAFF.

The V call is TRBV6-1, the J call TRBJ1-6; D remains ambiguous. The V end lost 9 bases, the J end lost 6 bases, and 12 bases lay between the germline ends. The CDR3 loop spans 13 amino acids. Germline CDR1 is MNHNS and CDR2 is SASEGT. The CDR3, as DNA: TGTGCCAGTAGGAAGCCTCCTAATTCACCCCTCCACTTT. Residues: CASRKPPNSPLHF.

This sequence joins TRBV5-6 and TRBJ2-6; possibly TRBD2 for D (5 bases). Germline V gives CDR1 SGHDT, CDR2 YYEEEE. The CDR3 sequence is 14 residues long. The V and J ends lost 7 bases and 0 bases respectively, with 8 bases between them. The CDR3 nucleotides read TGTGCCAGCGACGAGGGCTCTGGGGCCAACGTCCTGACTTTC. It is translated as CASDEGSGANVLTF.

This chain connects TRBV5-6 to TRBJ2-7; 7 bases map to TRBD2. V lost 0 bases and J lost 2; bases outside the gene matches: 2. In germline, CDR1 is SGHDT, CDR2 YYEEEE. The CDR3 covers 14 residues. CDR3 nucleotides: TGTGCCAGCAGCTTGGAAAGCGGGGCCTACGAGCAGTACTTC. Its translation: CASSLESGAYEQYF.